Sequencing of this T cell receptor (beta chain) was carried out in a study of cytomegalovirus exposure and HLA in healthy donors. The PCR contained 60 Vbeta and 13 Jbeta primers. Sequencing used immunoSEQ multiplex PCR; TCRdb keeps in-frame clones, though not all of them. The table includes approximately 180,000 clones, around 80% detected once. Broader study findings: Indistinguishable V segments such as TRBV6-2 and TRBV6-3 were excluded. Analysis was performed later, and it showed HLA-associated TCR beta chains to be more clonally expanded than equally common others. Later, TCR association rates were found to vary by HLA locus, highest for DRB1 and lowest for HLA-C.

CDR1 and CDR2 (germline): SGDLS, YYNGEE. The ends lost 0 bases at V and 1 base at J; junction bases unmatched: 9. The CDR3 sequence is 19 residues long. In the case of this clone: The antigen is unknown.

The source of this sequence is a woman under 30 in good health and CMV-seronegative. The chain has TRBV9 and TRBJ2-1; 11 bases are a match to TRBD2. The material sequenced was PBMCs. CDR3 loop: CASSVATGGLADSYNEQFF. As DNA, the CDR3 is TGTGCCAGCAGCGTAGCTACAGGGGGACTAGCGGATTCCTACAATGAGCAGTTCTTC.